A single sample gave rise to the 19 T cell receptor beta chains below, sequenced in a study of T cell responses to AZD1222 COVID-19 vaccine. The protocol was immunoSEQ multiplex PCR, while the TCRdb copy is restricted to in-frame clones and leaves out a portion. The repertoire holds approximately 150,000 clones, with about 90% as singletons. The sample here was peripheral blood, taken on day 0 of AZD1222 vaccination. Receptor source: an adult in good health.

In this sample, this clone turned up a few times. The chain is built from TRBV5-8 and TRBJ1-5, with unresolved D. The germline V gene encodes CDR1 SGHTS and CDR2 YDEGEE. The V end was cut by 2 bases, the J end by 4 bases, with 4 bases between. The CDR3 runs to 12 residues. This chain's CDR3 is CASSFGNQPQHF. In DNA form, the CDR3 reads TGTGCCAGCAGCTTTGGGAATCAGCCCCAGCATTTT.

CDR3 sequence reads: CASSLSGRASEQYF. Here the CDR3 DNA reads TGTGCCAGCTCCCTTAGCGGGAGGGCCTCCGAGCAGTACTTC. V and J are TRBV18 and TRBJ2-7, with 11 positions matching TRBD2. The CDR3 covers 14 residues. Looked up from germline, CDR1 is KGHSH and CDR2 is LQKENI. With V trimmed by 6 bases and J by 6 bases, 7 bases remained unmatched. The whole variable domain, filled in from reference TRBV18 and TRBJ2-7, reads NAGVMQNPRHLVRRRGQEARLRCSPMKGHSHVYWYRQLPEEGLKFMVYLQKENIIDESGMPKERFSAEFPKEGPSILRIQQVVRGDSAAYFCASSLSGRASEQYFGPGTRLTVT.

This clone was found once. The chain joins TRBV24-1 to TRBJ1-1; D is perhaps TRBD1 (5 bases). The CDR3 is made up of 12 amino acids. CDR1 is KGHDR, CDR2 SFDVKD, per germline. Trimming stripped 4 bases from V and 11 bases from J, with 13 bases between. CDR3 region: CATSDLTGTAFF. CDR3 in DNA: TGTGCCACCAGTGACCTAACTGGGACGGCTTTCTTT.

The rearrangement joins TRBV12-5 to TRBJ1-5, with D unclear. Germline V gene data show CDR1 as LGHNT and CDR2 as FRNRAP. Trimming removed 5 bases from V and 0 bases from J, with 8 bases in between. The CDR3 covers 14 residues. In DNA form, the CDR3 reads TGTGCTAGTGGTCCGGACGGTAGCAATCAGCCCCAGCATTTT. Encoded protein: CASGPDGSNQPQHF.

The CDR3 region is CASSHSDRGDYGYTF. DNA of the CDR3: TGTGCCAGCAGCCACTCAGACAGGGGGGACTATGGCTACACCTTC. The chain couples TRBV4-2 to TRBJ1-2, with TRBD1 matching 9 bases. Trimming cost V 3 bases and J 3 bases; bases outside gene matches: 5. CDR3 length: 15 amino acids. Germline V gene lookup returns CDR1 LGHNA and CDR2 YNFKEQ.

J is TRBJ1-2 and V is TRBV27; TRBD1 matches at 8 bases. Per germline, CDR1 MNHEY and CDR2 SMNVEV (reference sequence). The CDR3 sequence is 16 residues long. Losses at the gene ends were 5 bases for V and 3 bases for J; bases not matched to a gene: 11. For the CDR3, the DNA is TGTGCCAGCAGTCCCTCGATAATGGACAGGGACTATGGCTACACCTTC. Translated, it gives CASSPSIMDRDYGYTF.

V and J are TRBV19 and TRBJ2-1; D is perhaps TRBD1 or TRBD2 (5 bases each). Germline V CDR1 and CDR2: LNHDA, SQIVND (reference sequence). This CDR3 is 16 amino acids long. The V end lost 4 bases, the J end lost 0 bases, and 13 bases lay between the germline ends. The CDR3, as DNA: TGTGCCAGTAGTACCCCGGGACGGTCCTCCTACAATGAGCAGTTCTTC. Its protein is CASSTPGRSSYNEQFF.

The chain recombines TRBV7-9 with TRBJ1-2, with D possibly being TRBD1 (5 bases). V lost 2 bases and J lost 4, with 14 bases in between. The germline gives CDR1 SEHNR, CDR2 FQNEAQ (reference sequence). The CDR3 totals 15 residues. CDR3 loop: CASSLSGGLRYGYTF. CDR3 DNA sequence: TGTGCCAGCAGCTTAAGTGGGGGACTGCGCTATGGCTACACCTTC.

The rearrangement uses TRBV19 and TRBJ2-7; the match to TRBD2 covers 8 bases. J gave up 0 bases and V 5 bases, and 6 bases lay outside the gene matches. Per the germline V gene, CDR1 is LNHDA and CDR2 is SQIVND (reference sequence). CDR3 size: 15 residues. As DNA, the CDR3 is TGTGCCAGTAGTGCGACTAGCGCAAGCTCCTACGAGCAGTACTTC. Protein: CASSATSASSYEQYF.

The chain carries TRBV9 and TRBJ2-3; the match to TRBD2 covers 9 bases. The CDR3 totals 17 residues. The V and J ends lost 0 bases and 2 bases, in that order; junction bases with no gene match: 7. The germline V gene encodes CDR1 SGDLS and CDR2 YYNGEE. CDR3 DNA sequence: TGTGCCAGCAGCGTAGCCGTGCTAGCGGGACCCACAGATACGCAGTATTTT. Translation: CASSVAVLAGPTDTQYF.

This clone was detected a few times. The J gene is TRBJ2-1, the V gene TRBV5-1; TRBD1 matches at 10 bases. V was pared by 0 bases and J by 8 bases, with 2 bases of the junction left unmatched. The CDR3 has 14 residues. CDR1 and CDR2 (germline): SGHRS, YFSETQ. DNA of the CDR3: TGCGCCAGCAGCTTGGGGACAGGGGGTTATGAGCAGTTCTTC. Translated, it gives CASSLGTGGYEQFF.

V usage is TRBV29-1 and J usage is TRBJ2-7, with D unresolved. The CDR3 runs to 14 residues. Deletions cut 2 bases from V and 3 bases from J, with 14 bases between. In germline, CDR1 is SQVTM, CDR2 ANQGSEA. The CDR3 sequence is CSVEKGLRDYEQYF. The CDR3 DNA is TGCAGCGTTGAAAAAGGCTTAAGGGACTACGAGCAGTACTTC.

This chain connects TRBV29-1 to TRBJ1-4, with D unclear. The germline gives CDR1 SQVTM, CDR2 ANQGSEA. CDR3 size: 15 residues. The V gene lost 4 bases and the J gene lost 8 bases, with 20 bases spanning the gap. In DNA, the CDR3 is TGCAGCGTTGTAGTCGTCCGAGACGGTGACGAAAAACTGTTTTTT. Protein sequence: CSVVVVRDGDEKLFF.

The chain uses TRBV7-8 and TRBJ2-7; TRBD1 aligns across 7 bases. V dropped 5 bases and J dropped 3; count of bases not matched to a gene: 7. The germline gives CDR1 SGHVS, CDR2 FQNEAQ. The CDR3 runs to 14 residues. The CDR3 DNA is TGTGCCAGCAGCGTGGGACAGACCTTCTACGAGCAGTACTTC. Its translation: CASSVGQTFYEQYF.

The V and J genes are TRBV30 and TRBJ2-7, with unresolved D. The CDR3 consists of 13 residues. From germline, CDR1 is GTSNPN and CDR2 SVGIG (reference sequence). Trimming left V 0 bases short and J 5 bases short, with 11 bases between. Here the CDR3 DNA reads TGTGCCTGGAGTGTACCTGGGAACCACGAGCAGTACTTC. Protein: CAWSVPGNHEQYF.

This clone has only one observation. The chain recombines TRBV6-1 with TRBJ2-7, with D perhaps TRBD2 (6 bases). CDR1 MNHNS and CDR2 SASEGT come from the germline V gene. The V and J ends lost 3 bases and 1 base respectively, with 13 bases between them. This CDR3 is built from 15 residues. This CDR3 reads CASSDRTGLSYEQYF. In nucleotides, the CDR3 is TGTGCCAGCAGTGACCGGACGGGACTGTCCTACGAGCAGTACTTC.

CDR3 sequence: CASSLVGGSSDTQYF. DNA of the CDR3: TGTGCCAGCAGCTTAGTGGGGGGCTCGTCAGATACGCAGTATTTT. V and J are TRBV11-2 and TRBJ2-3, with D possibly being TRBD1 or TRBD2 (6 bases each). The CDR3 has 15 amino acids. Germline V gene data show CDR1 as SGHAT and CDR2 as FQNNGV. The germline V and J ends were trimmed by 1 base and 4 bases, with 12 bases remaining between them.

The CDR3 reads CASSHGQQETQYF. The CDR3, as DNA: TGTGCCAGCTCACACGGACAGCAAGAGACCCAGTACTTC. The chain is built from TRBV18 and TRBJ2-5; a possible D gene is TRBD1 (6 bases). Deletions cut 4 bases from V and 2 bases from J, with 8 bases between. Germline V lookup: CDR1 KGHSH, CDR2 LQKENI. CDR3 length equals 13 residues.

This clone has only one observation. The chain recombines TRBV7-9 with TRBJ1-2, with D uncertain. Trimming took 0 bases from V and 8 from J, leaving 16 bases between them. This CDR3 comprises 15 residues. CDR1 SEHNR and CDR2 FQNEAQ come from the germline V gene (reference sequence). The CDR3 nucleotides read TGTGCCAGCAGCTTAGCACATTACAAGGAGTCCGGCTACACCTTC. Translating gives CASSLAHYKESGYTF.